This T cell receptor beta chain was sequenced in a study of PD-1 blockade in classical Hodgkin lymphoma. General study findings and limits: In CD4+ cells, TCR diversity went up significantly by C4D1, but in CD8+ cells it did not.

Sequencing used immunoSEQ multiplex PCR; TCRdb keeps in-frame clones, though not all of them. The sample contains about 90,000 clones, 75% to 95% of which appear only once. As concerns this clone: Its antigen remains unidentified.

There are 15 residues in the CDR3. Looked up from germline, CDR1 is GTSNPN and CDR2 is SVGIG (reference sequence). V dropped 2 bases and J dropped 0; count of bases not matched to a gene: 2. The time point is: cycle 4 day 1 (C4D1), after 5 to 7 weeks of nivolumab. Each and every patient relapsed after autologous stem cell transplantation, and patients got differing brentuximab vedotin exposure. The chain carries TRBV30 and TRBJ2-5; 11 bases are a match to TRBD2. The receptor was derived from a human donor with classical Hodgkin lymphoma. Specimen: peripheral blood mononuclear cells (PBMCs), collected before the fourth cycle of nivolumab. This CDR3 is CAWSWTSGYQETQYF. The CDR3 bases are TGTGCCTGGAGTTGGACTAGCGGGTACCAAGAGACCCAGTACTTC.